These 11 T cell receptor beta chains came from one sample sequenced in a study of radiation and T cells in renal cell carcinoma (dated by TCRdb to 2018 to 2021). Receptors were amplified or captured by the immunoSEQ multiplex PCR assay. TCRdb mirrors the immuneACCESS table, restricted to in-frame sequences. Some clones are absent from its copies; in checked studies, under half trace to an unresolved V gene, and the reason for the others is unknown. The sample table contains 150,000 or so clones; only one count was recorded for about 87% of them. 10% to 15% of the sample rests with the top ten. The time point label here, explained by the study, means: blood 2 weeks post-SBRT. The sample's treatment or condition, from its label and the paper: 15 Gy SBRT to primary tumor, nephrectomy 4 weeks later. The sequencing used blood, collected from a patient whose treatment included radiotherapy and nephrectomy. The receptor source for this set is a woman aged 50 to 60 with renal cell carcinoma.

The genes are TRBV9 and TRBJ2-2; 10 bases line up with TRBD2. The trim removed 4 bases at V and 2 bases at J, leaving 8 bases unmatched. Germline-derived CDR1 and CDR2 are SGDLS and YYNGEE. This CDR3 has 17 residues. CDR3 coding DNA: TGTGCCAGCAGCACTCAGCTAGCGGGGGTAAACACCGGGGAGCTGTTTTTT. The encoded protein is CASSTQLAGVNTGELFF.

This chain uses TRBV6-1 with TRBJ1-5, with 7 bases lining up with TRBD1. V trimming: 4 bases; J trimming: 5 bases; junction bases outside the gene matches: 14. The length of the CDR3 is 17 residues. Germline V gives CDR1 MNHNS, CDR2 SASEGT. The CDR3 region is CASSVFTGEVVYQPQHF. CDR3 nucleotides: TGTGCCAGCAGTGTTTTCACAGGGGAAGTAGTGTATCAGCCCCAGCATTTT.

This clone turned up a few times. V usage is TRBV29-1 and J usage is TRBJ1-1; unclear D gene. The germline CDR1 and CDR2 sequences are SQVTM and ANQGSEA. The CDR3 runs 15 residues. Trimming pared 4 bases from V and 5 bases from J, leaving 20 bases between. The CDR3 nucleotides are TGCAGCGTTGGCCGGACGCAAATTGTGGGTACTGAAGCTTTCTTT. Residues: CSVGRTQIVGTEAFF.

This rearrangement joins TRBV20-1 to TRBJ1-1; D remains ambiguous. The CDR3 is 11 amino acids. Germline V lookup: CDR1 DFQATT, CDR2 SNEGSKA (reference sequence). V was cut by 7 bases and J by 1 base, with 7 bases left in between. CDR3 bases: TGCAGTGGACGGGAGAACACTGAAGCTTTCTTT. Translated: CSGRENTEAFF.

In its sample, this clone was seen once. CDR3 residues: CASSYSGGLSYNEQFF. In DNA form, the CDR3 reads TGTGCCAGCAGTTACTCGGGGGGTCTCTCCTACAATGAGCAGTTCTTC. The genes are TRBV6-5 and TRBJ2-1; D perhaps matches TRBD2 (6 bases). Germline V gene sequence: CDR1 MNHEY, CDR2 SVGAGI. The CDR3 contains 16 residues. V lost 0 bases to trimming and J lost 0 bases, with 9 bases between them.

The V and J genes are TRBV7-2 and TRBJ2-1; 13 positions match TRBD2. Germline CDR1 and CDR2: SGHTA and FQGNSA. The CDR3 covers 16 residues. J gave up 14 bases and V 5 bases, and 15 bases lay outside the gene matches. The CDR3 spells CASSTRTSGGGGSEFF. CDR3 coding DNA: TGTGCCAGCAGCACTAGGACTAGCGGGGGTGGAGGGTCGGAGTTCTTC.

The rearrangement joins TRBV29-1 to TRBJ1-2; 7 nucleotides line up with TRBD1. CDR1 and CDR2 (germline): SQVTM, ANQGSEA. Unmatched junction bases numbered 11, after V lost 6 bases and J lost 10 bases. The CDR3 totals 12 residues. In DNA, the CDR3 is TGCAGCGTCTTACAGGGGAATTTAGCCTACACCTTC. Translating gives CSVLQGNLAYTF. The variable domain in full, with the rest retrieved from reference TRBV29-1 and TRBJ1-2, is SAVISQKPSRDICQRGTSLTIQCQVDSQVTMMFWYRQQPGQSLTLIATANQGSEATYESGFVIDKFPISRPNLTFSTLTVSNMSPEDSSIYLCSVLQGNLAYTFGSGTRLTVV.

As for this clone: The sample has other DNA sequences that encode this CDR3 too. The chain has TRBV19 and TRBJ1-5; possibly TRBD1 for D (5 bases). V gave up 4 bases and J gave up 1 base, with 5 bases separating them. In germline, CDR1 is LNHDA, CDR2 SQIVND (reference sequence). The CDR3 loop spans 13 amino acids. CDR3 coding DNA: TGTGCCAGTAGTAGGGGGAGCAATCAGCCCCAGCATTTT. Translation gives CASSRGSNQPQHF. The variable domain in full, with the rest retrieved from reference TRBV19 and TRBJ1-5, is DGGITQSPKYLFRKEGQNVTLSCEQNLNHDAMYWYRQDPGQGLRLIYYSQIVNDFQKGDIAEGYSVSREKKESFPLTVTSAQKNPTAFYLCASSRGSNQPQHFGDGTRLSIL.

V gene TRBV6-6 combines with J gene TRBJ2-7; D unclear. Germline loops: CDR1 MNHNY, CDR2 SVGAGI (reference sequence). V was pared by 2 bases and J by 6 bases, with 8 bases between. This CDR3 comprises 12 residues. CDR3 in amino acids: CASSYRTGEQYF. The CDR3, as DNA: TGTGCCAGCAGTTACCGTACGGGCGAGCAGTACTTC.

The genes are TRBV6-4 and TRBJ1-5; tentatively, D is TRBD1 (6 bases). Germline-derived CDR1 and CDR2 are MRHNA and SNTAGT. The V gene lost 3 bases and the J gene lost 9 bases, with 12 bases spanning the gap. This CDR3 spans 13 amino acids. CDR3 residues: CASSEQGSGPQHF. CDR3 bases: TGTGCCAGCAGTGAACAGGGTTCGGGGCCCCAGCATTTT.

The chain couples TRBV4-3 to TRBJ1-4; perhaps TRBD1 as D (6 bases). Germline CDR1 LGHNA, CDR2 YSLEER. This CDR3 comprises 16 residues. V shed 0 bases and J shed 8 bases, with 16 bases lying between them. CDR3 protein: CASSQDYAGTPEKLFF. The DNA of the CDR3 is TGCGCCAGCAGCCAAGATTACGCAGGGACACCGGAAAAACTGTTTTTT.